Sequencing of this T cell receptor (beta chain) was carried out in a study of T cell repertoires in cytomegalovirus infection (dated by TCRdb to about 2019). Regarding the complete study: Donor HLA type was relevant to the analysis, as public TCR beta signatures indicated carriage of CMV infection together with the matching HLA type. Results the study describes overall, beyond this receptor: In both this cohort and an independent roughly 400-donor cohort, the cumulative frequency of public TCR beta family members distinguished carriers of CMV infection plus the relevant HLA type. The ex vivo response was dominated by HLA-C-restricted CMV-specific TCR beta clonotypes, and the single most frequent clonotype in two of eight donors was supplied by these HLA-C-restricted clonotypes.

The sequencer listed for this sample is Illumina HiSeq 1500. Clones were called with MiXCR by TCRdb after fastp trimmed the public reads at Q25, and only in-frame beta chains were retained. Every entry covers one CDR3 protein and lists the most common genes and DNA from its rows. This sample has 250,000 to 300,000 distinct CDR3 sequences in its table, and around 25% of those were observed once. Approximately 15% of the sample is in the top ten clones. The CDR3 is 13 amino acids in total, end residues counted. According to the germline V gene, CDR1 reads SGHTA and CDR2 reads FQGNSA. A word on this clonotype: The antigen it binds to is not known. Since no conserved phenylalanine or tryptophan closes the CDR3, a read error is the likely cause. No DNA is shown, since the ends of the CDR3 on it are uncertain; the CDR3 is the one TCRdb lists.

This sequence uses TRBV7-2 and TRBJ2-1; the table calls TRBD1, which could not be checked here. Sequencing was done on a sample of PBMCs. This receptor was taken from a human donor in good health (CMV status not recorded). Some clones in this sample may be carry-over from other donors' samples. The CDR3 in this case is CASSRQGLNEQLL.